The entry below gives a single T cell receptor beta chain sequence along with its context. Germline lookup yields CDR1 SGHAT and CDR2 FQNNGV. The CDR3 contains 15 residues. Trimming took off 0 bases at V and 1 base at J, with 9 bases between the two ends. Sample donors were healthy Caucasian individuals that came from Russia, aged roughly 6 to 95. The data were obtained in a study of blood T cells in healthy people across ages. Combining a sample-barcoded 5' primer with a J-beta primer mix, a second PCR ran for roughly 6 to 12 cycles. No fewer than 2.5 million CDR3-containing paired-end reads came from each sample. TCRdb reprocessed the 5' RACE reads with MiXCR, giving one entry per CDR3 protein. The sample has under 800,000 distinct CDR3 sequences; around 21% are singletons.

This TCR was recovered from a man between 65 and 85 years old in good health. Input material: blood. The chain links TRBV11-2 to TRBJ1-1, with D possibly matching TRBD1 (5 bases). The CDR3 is CASSLEGLQNTEAFF. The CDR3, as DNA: TGTGCCAGCAGCTTAGAGGGACTCCAGAACACTGAAGCTTTCTTT.